These 21 T cell receptor beta chains originate from one sample sequenced in a study of blood T cells in healthy people across ages. Next came a second PCR, run for roughly 6 to 11 cycles, which used a sample-barcoded 5' primer along with a J-beta primer mix. TCRdb independently ran MiXCR on the 5' RACE reads; one entry per CDR3 protein. The table has about 1,500,000 distinct CDR3 sequences, 25% to 30% seen once; the top ten hold 7.7%. Sequenced input: blood. The receptors derive from a woman in her 30s in good health.

The gene calls are TRBV5-1 and TRBJ2-3; D remains ambiguous. V gave up 1 base and J gave up 2 bases, with 8 bases separating them. The CDR3 extends over 14 amino acids. In germline, CDR1 is SGHRS, CDR2 YFSETQ. Written as DNA, the CDR3 is TGCGCCAGCAGCTTGTCAACAGTCACAGATACGCAGTATTTT. Translating it yields CASSLSTVTDTQYF. The full variable domain, rest sourced from reference TRBV5-1 and TRBJ2-3, is KAGVTQTPRYLIKTRGQQVTLSCSPISGHRSVSWYQQTPGQGLQFLFEYFSETQRNKGNFPGRFSGRQFSNSRSEMNVSTLELGDSALYLCASSLSTVTDTQYFGPGTRLTVL.

This clonotype came up a few times. The chain is built from TRBV12-3 or TRBV12-4 and TRBJ1-5; a possible D gene is TRBD1 (5 bases). This CDR3 has 17 amino acids. V lost 6 bases and J lost 0, with 18 bases in between. CDR3 nucleotides: TGTGCCAGCAGCCCGCGTCTGAGGGGAAATAGCAATCAGCCCCAGCATTTT. Translating it yields CASSPRLRGNSNQPQHF.

The chain combines TRBV4-1 with TRBJ2-1; 7 bases map to TRBD2. The CDR3 covers 17 residues. CDR1 is MGHRA and CDR2 is YSYEKL in the germline V gene. V gave up 0 bases and J gave up 2 bases; unmatched junction bases: 7. CDR3 sequence: CASSQDGVLATYNEQFF. The CDR3 nucleotides are TGCGCCAGCAGCCAAGACGGAGTACTAGCGACCTACAATGAGCAGTTCTTC.

This clonotype has a count of ten or more. One end of the junction does not line up with germline, which may come from a read error. The chain has TRBV5-1 and TRBJ2-7; D is uncertain. The CDR3 runs 12 residues. The germline gives CDR1 SGHRS, CDR2 YFSETQ. CDR3 loop: CAGSLDLIKQYF. CDR3 nucleotides: TGCGCCGGCAGCTTGGACCTAATCAAGCAGTACTTC.

This clonotype was picked up a small number of times. V and J are TRBV20-1 and TRBJ2-1; TRBD2 matches 8 bases. Per germline, CDR1 DFQATT and CDR2 SNEGSKA (reference sequence). This CDR3 is built from 16 residues. The trim removed 6 bases at V and 0 bases at J, leaving 10 bases unmatched. The CDR3 sequence: CSAGPGRDYSYNEQFF. CDR3 nucleotide sequence: TGCAGTGCCGGACCCGGGAGGGACTACTCCTACAATGAGCAGTTCTTC.

CDR3 nucleotide sequence: TGTGCCAGCAGCTTAGCCCCAGGGACTACGTACAATGAGCAGTTCTTC. Encoded protein: CASSLAPGTTYNEQFF. The V and J genes are TRBV7-3 and TRBJ2-1; TRBD2 matches 7 bases. This CDR3 is built from 16 residues. V gave up 2 bases and J gave up 4 bases; unmatched junction bases: 8. CDR1 SGHTA and CDR2 FQGTGA come from the germline V gene.

This chain joins TRBV25-1 and TRBJ1-1, with 7 positions matching TRBD1. This CDR3 has 12 residues. Trimming took 4 bases from V and 10 from J; bases not matched to a gene: 6. Germline-derived CDR1 and CDR2 are MGHDK and SYGVNS. The CDR3 nucleotides read TGTGCCAGCAGTGCGGGGACAGCTCTAGCTTTCTTT. This gives the protein CASSAGTALAFF.

This chain links TRBV20-1 with TRBJ2-7, with TRBD2 matching 15 bases. The V gene's germline CDR1 is DFQATT and CDR2 SNEGSKA (reference sequence). This CDR3 comprises 16 residues. The trim removed 3 bases at V and 1 base at J, leaving 4 bases unmatched. CDR3 sequence: CSARTGLAGGSYEQYF. For the CDR3, the DNA is TGCAGTGCTAGGACGGGACTAGCGGGAGGTTCCTACGAGCAGTACTTC.

V gene TRBV6-5 combines with J gene TRBJ1-2; weak D call: TRBD1 (6 bases). The CDR3 has 12 amino acids. Trimming removed 3 bases at V and 8 bases at J, with 10 bases between. From germline, CDR1 is MNHEY and CDR2 SVGAGI. CDR3 protein: CASSYGGQGYTF. Written as DNA, the CDR3 is TGTGCCAGCAGTTATGGGGGCCAGGGCTACACCTTC.

The rearrangement links TRBV12-3 or TRBV12-4 to TRBJ2-5, with D unresolved. The CDR3 sequence is 13 residues long. Trimming left V 2 bases short and J 5 bases short, with 9 bases between. The chain's CDR3 is CASSLREVETQYF. CDR3 coding DNA: TGTGCCAGCAGTTTAAGGGAAGTCGAGACCCAGTACTTC.

V usage is TRBV6-6 and J usage is TRBJ1-5, with a tentative D call TRBD1 (5 bases). CDR1 is MNHNY, CDR2 SVGAGI, per germline (reference sequence). Trimming removed 7 bases from V and 4 bases from J, with 17 bases in between. This CDR3 spans 15 amino acids. The DNA for the CDR3 is TGTGCCAGCATGGGGCAGTCTACAACAAATCAGCCCCAGCATTTT. It specifies CASMGQSTTNQPQHF.

This clonotype was found many times. The junction departs from the called germline gene at one end, perhaps through a read error. The chain combines TRBV6-5 with TRBJ2-7; unclear D gene. The CDR3 totals 15 residues. Per the germline V gene, CDR1 is MNHEY and CDR2 is SVGAGI. The CDR3 loop is CANSPWTGLPVEQYF. DNA for the CDR3: TGTGCCAACAGTCCCTGGACGGGCCTCCCGGTCGAGCAGTACTTC.

This clonotype was detected a few times. This rearrangement joins TRBV20-1 to TRBJ1-5; 10 nucleotides line up with TRBD1. The CDR3 runs to 17 residues. From germline, CDR1 is DFQATT and CDR2 SNEGSKA (reference sequence). V gave up 5 bases and J gave up 1 base; unmatched junction bases: 11. The CDR3 region has the DNA TGCAGTGCTGCCGTAGCTAAGGGACAGGGGAGCAATCAGCCCCAGCATTTT. This translates into CSAAVAKGQGSNQPQHF.

The chain carries TRBV7-2 and TRBJ2-3; TRBD2 is a possible D gene (6 bases). The V gene lost 5 bases and the J gene lost 1 base, with 19 bases spanning the gap. Germline V CDR1 and CDR2: SGHTA, FQGNSA. The CDR3 sequence is 17 residues long. The chain's CDR3 is CASSPTGSGRGTDTQYF. DNA for the CDR3: TGTGCCAGCAGCCCCACCGGGAGCGGCCGGGGCACAGATACGCAGTATTTT.

For this clonotype: Compared with germline, one end of the junction differs, possibly owing to a read error. V is TRBV10-3 and J is TRBJ2-3, with 8 positions matching TRBD1. Germline V CDR1 and CDR2: ENHRY, SYGVKD. The CDR3 is made up of 14 amino acids. The CDR3 DNA reads TGTGCCATCAGGGGGAAACTAGGGACAGGTACGCAGTATTTT. Protein sequence: CAIRGKLGTGTQYF.

The rearrangement links TRBV30 to TRBJ2-1, with D tentatively TRBD2 (6 bases). Trimming shortened V by 3 bases and J by 9 bases, and 12 bases separated the two germline ends. Per germline, CDR1 GTSNPN and CDR2 SVGIG (reference sequence). This CDR3 comprises 12 residues. Here the CDR3 reads CAWRMEGLEQFF. The CDR3, as DNA: TGTGCCTGGAGAATGGAGGGACTTGAGCAGTTCTTC.

On this clonotype: Its ends do not fully match the called genes, so a read error is possible. The V and J genes are TRBV25-1 and TRBJ2-2, with TRBD2 identical over 8 bases. The CDR3 is 16 residues long. Germline V gene data show CDR1 as MGHDK and CDR2 as SYGVNS. The CDR3 bases are TGTGCCAGCAGCATCCGGGGGGGGCTCGACACCGGGGAGCCGTTTTTT. Protein: CASSIRGGLDTGEPFF.

V gene TRBV9 combines with J gene TRBJ1-3; 7 bases are shared with TRBD1. In germline, CDR1 is SGDLS, CDR2 YYNGEE. The V gene end was trimmed by 3 bases and the J gene end by 4 bases; junction bases not matched to a gene: 10. The CDR3 is 16 amino acids. The CDR3 sequence is CASSGTGAQAGNTIYF. Written as DNA, the CDR3 is TGTGCCAGCAGCGGTACAGGGGCCCAAGCCGGAAACACCATATATTTT.

The chain carries TRBV7-3 and TRBJ1-3; D might be TRBD1 (6 bases). Germline-derived CDR1 and CDR2 are SGHTA and FQGTGA. The CDR3 length is 14 residues. Trimming pared 11 bases from V and 3 bases from J, leaving 17 bases between. Here the CDR3 DNA reads TGTGCCCGCGAGGGGACACGTTATGGAAACACCATATATTTT. Its protein is CAREGTRYGNTIYF.

The gene calls are TRBV30 and TRBJ2-5, with D possibly matching TRBD2 (6 bases). Deletions cut 0 bases from V and 3 bases from J, with 11 bases between. Germline CDR1 and CDR2: GTSNPN and SVGIG (reference sequence). This CDR3 is built from 14 residues. The CDR3 sequence: CAWSVRRGKETQYF. CDR3 bases: TGTGCCTGGAGTGTAAGGCGGGGCAAAGAGACCCAGTACTTC.

This clonotype appeared once. At one of its ends the junction is not consistent with the germline gene, which may arise from a read error. CDR3 nucleotide sequence: TGTGACAGCAGTCCCCTCGGGACAGAGCTCTACGAGCAGTACTTC. It codes for CDSSPLGTELYEQYF. The chain is built from TRBV27 and TRBJ2-7; 7 bases line up with TRBD1. Germline lookup yields CDR1 MNHEY and CDR2 SMNVEV (reference sequence). The CDR3 totals 15 residues.